Listed below are T cell receptor beta chains from one sample, sequenced in a study of blood T cells in healthy people across ages. One entry per CDR3 protein results from TCRdb running MiXCR on the 5' RACE reads. The sample carries 800,000 to 1,300,000 distinct CDR3 sequences, almost 25% recorded once. These same records also appear under a second study, on T cells of mothers and their children.

The sequenced material came from blood. The origin of the receptors is a girl aged 2 to 9 in good health. Both conserved end residues are part of each CDR3. The D gene is left open where the match is weak. Clone size, where shown, is once, few, many, or a class for clones that have expanded.

D | J | size | V | DNA | CDR3
- | TRBJ2-7 | - | TRBV7-8 | TGTGCCAGCAGCCCAGAGGAGGCAGGGACCTCCTACGAGCAGTACTTC | CASSPEEAGTSYEQYF
- | TRBJ1-4 | few | TRBV5-1 | TGCGCCAGCAGCTTGAGTGGCGACAGAGAAAAACTGTTTTTT | CASSLSGDREKLFF
- | TRBJ1-2 | few | TRBV7-9 | TGTGCCAGCAGCTCGGGGTATCGATATATAGAGTATGGCTACACCTTC | CASSSGYRYIEYGYTF
TRBD2 | TRBJ2-1 | - | TRBV6-1 | TGTGCCAGCAGTGGTCTGGGACTAGGAATTAGTGAGCAGTTCTTC | CASSGLGLGISEQFF
- | TRBJ1-2 | - | TRBV29-1 | TGCAGCGTTGAAGAGTACGACGGAGGGACCTATGGCTACACCTTC | CSVEEYDGGTYGYTF
- | TRBJ1-1 | - | TRBV21-1 | TGTGTCAGCAGCAATATCGGCAAGAACACTGAAGCTTTCTTT | CVSSNIGKNTEAFF
TRBD2 | TRBJ2-3 | - | TRBV20-1 | TGCAGTGCTAGTACCGGGACTAGCGGGATGGATACGCAGTATTTT | CSASTGTSGMDTQYF
- | TRBJ1-4 | - | TRBV7-3 | TGTGCCAGCTCGGCGTCACCAAGGGAAAAACTGTTTTTT | CASSASPREKLFF
TRBD1 | TRBJ2-4 | many | TRBV29-1 | TGCAGCGTTGAAGTACCGACAGGGGTGGACAAAAACATTCAGTACTTC | CSVEVPTGVDKNIQYF
TRBD2 | TRBJ2-1 | few | TRBV5-1 | TGCGCCAGCAGCCGTATGACTAGCGGAGGGGGAACCTACAATGAGCAGTTCTTC | CASSRMTSGGGTYNEQFF
TRBD1 | TRBJ1-1 | - | TRBV10-3 | TGTGCCATCAGTGGGGACAGGGGATATACTGAAGCTTTCTTT | CAISGDRGYTEAFF
- | TRBJ2-2 | few | TRBV11-1 | TGTGCCAGCAGCTTTTACGGACCGAACACCGGGGAGCTGTTTTTT | CASSFYGPNTGELFF
- | TRBJ2-5 | - | TRBV20-1 | TGCAGTGCTAGAGATTTGGAGTGCCAAGAGACCCAGTACTTC | CSARDLECQETQYF
TRBD2 | TRBJ2-5 | - | TRBV7-3 | TGTGCCAGCAGCTTGGCAGCGGGGGGCCCAGAGACCCAGTACTTC | CASSLAAGGPETQYF
- | TRBJ2-2 | - | TRBV28 | TGTGCCAGCACCAGGCGAAACACCGGGGAGCTGTTTTTT | CASTRRNTGELFF
TRBD2 | TRBJ2-5 | few | TRBV7-9 | TGTGCCAGCAGTAACCTGGGAGGGACTCAAGAGACCCAGTACTTC | CASSNLGGTQETQYF
TRBD1 | TRBJ1-6 | few | TRBV20-1 | TGCAGTGCTAGAACCGGGACAGGAGATTCACCCCTCCACTTT | CSARTGTGDSPLHF
- | TRBJ2-7 | - | TRBV4-1 | TGCGCCAGCAGCCAAGATCCCAGCGGTCTAGTGGAGCAGTACTTC | CASSQDPSGLVEQYF
TRBD2 | TRBJ2-1 | - | TRBV9 | TGTGCCAGCAGCCCTCGGACTAGCGGGGGGGTTGATGAGCAGTTCTTC | CASSPRTSGGVDEQFF
- | TRBJ2-5 | few | TRBV5-1 | TGCGCCAGCAGCTTGGTTGAACAGGTGTTGCAAGAGACCCAGTACTTC | CASSLVEQVLQETQYF
TRBD2 | TRBJ2-1 | - | TRBV7-2 | TGTGCCAGCAGCTTAAGACTAGCGGGAATATACAATGAGCAGTTCTTC | CASSLRLAGIYNEQFF
TRBD2 | TRBJ2-7 | - | TRBV28 | TGTGCCAGCCTGAGCCCGGGACTAGTTTACGAGCAGTACTTC | CASLSPGLVYEQYF
- | TRBJ1-1 | few | TRBV6-6 | TGTGCCAGCAGTAGGAATTCCTTCACTGAAGCTTTCTTT | CASSRNSFTEAFF
- | TRBJ2-1 | - | TRBV12-3/TRBV12-4 | TGTGCCAGCAGTTTTATCCAGGGGCCTCTAAAAAACTCCTACAATGAGCAGTTCTTC | CASSFIQGPLKNSYNEQFF
- | TRBJ2-7 | few | TRBV15 | TGTGCCACCAGCAGAGAGGTTAGCATCGGAGGGTCCTACGAGCAGTACTTC | CATSREVSIGGSYEQYF
- | TRBJ2-7 | few | TRBV5-1 | TGCGCCAGCAGCAGAAGACCTTCCTACGAGCAGTACTTC | CASSRRPSYEQYF
- | TRBJ2-1 | - | TRBV11-1 | TGTGCCAGCTACACCTCGGGAACCTCCCACAATGAGCAGTTCTTC | CASYTSGTSHNEQFF
- | TRBJ2-5 | few | TRBV7-2 | TGTGCCAGCAGCCCTCTAAGGGTGGAGGCCCAGTACTTC | CASSPLRVEAQYF
- | TRBJ2-5 | - | TRBV7-9 | TGTGCCAGCAGCTTAGGTGACTACGGGACCCAGTACTTC | CASSLGDYGTQYF
TRBD2 | TRBJ2-7 | - | TRBV5-1 | TGCGCCAGCAGCAGGACTAGCGGGAGTATGACCTACGAGCAGTACTTC | CASSRTSGSMTYEQYF
- | TRBJ1-6 | - | TRBV27 | TGTGCCAGCAGTTCAAGACAGGAACTAGACTCACCCCTCCACTTT | CASSSRQELDSPLHF
- | TRBJ1-1 | many | TRBV6-5 | TGTGCCAGCAGTTATAGGGGGGAAGCTTTCTTT | CASSYRGEAFF
- | TRBJ1-2 | few | TRBV2 | TGTGCCAGCAGTGCGCCGAGTTGGGGGGCGGAGGGCTACACCTTC | CASSAPSWGAEGYTF
- | TRBJ2-5 | few | TRBV5-1 | TGCGCCAGCAGCTTGAATTTGGTTCGGGAGACCCAGTACTTC | CASSLNLVRETQYF
- | TRBJ1-4 | - | TRBV4-1 | TGCGCCAGCAGCCAACAGATTCAGACTGAAAAACTGTTTTTT | CASSQQIQTEKLFF
TRBD2 | TRBJ2-7 | - | TRBV27 | TGTGCCAGCCTGGGGAGGGTGAACGGGAGCATTAAATACGAGCAGTACTTC | CASLGRVNGSIKYEQYF
- | TRBJ1-3 | few | TRBV12-3/TRBV12-4 | TGTGCCAGCAGTGTGCTTAGCACCATATATTTT | CASSVLSTIYF
- | TRBJ2-1 | - | TRBV7-3 | TGTGCCAGCAGCTTTCGGGGGACGGGGCGCAATGAGCAGTTCTTC | CASSFRGTGRNEQFF
TRBD1 | TRBJ2-2 | once | TRBV3-1 | TGTGCCAGCAGCCAAGGCCTAGGGGGCCTTAAGCTGTTTTTT | CASSQGLGGLKLFF
TRBD1 | TRBJ1-6 | - | TRBV6-5 | TGTGCCAGCACGGCGGGACAGTACAATTCACCCCTCCACTTT | CASTAGQYNSPLHF
- | TRBJ2-4 | - | TRBV20-1 | TGCAGTGCTAGACCATTCCAACAGGCTACCAAAAACATTCAGTACTTC | CSARPFQQATKNIQYF
- | TRBJ2-5 | - | TRBV7-2 | TGTGCCAGCAGCCCGGCCCCAGGGTTTGGAGAGACCCAGTACTTC | CASSPAPGFGETQYF
- | TRBJ2-7 | few | TRBV12-3/TRBV12-4 | TGTGCCAGCAGTCCCTCGGGAGTCGCCTCCTACGAGCAGTACTTC | CASSPSGVASYEQYF